This T cell receptor (beta chain) was sequenced in a study of cytomegalovirus exposure and HLA in healthy donors. About the study: Among about 400 genotyped donors, roughly 80% fell in the Caucasian-associated ancestry cluster.

The junction had 4 bases not matched to a gene; V was cut back by 5 bases and J by 4 bases. Germline CDR1 is MNHEY and CDR2 is SMNVEV (reference sequence). There are 14 residues in the CDR3. Overall study findings and caveats: In a later analysis, HLA-associated beta chains showed higher expansion and lower generation probabilities than comparable chains.

Regarding this clone: No antigen is known for it.

Amplification used 60 Vbeta primers and 13 Jbeta primers. In the study's own analysis: An analysis that came later counted 80 million or so unique TCR beta chains, about 10 million shared. Sequencing used immunoSEQ multiplex PCR; TCRdb keeps in-frame clones, though not all of them. From that table come the V and J calls and clone size; the DNA was used to work out D and trimming. The sample shows roughly 82,000 clones, 74% of them seen only once. This receptor was identified in a woman aged 45 to 65 in good health and CMV-seropositive. The sample taken for sequencing was PBMCs. The V call is TRBV27, the J call TRBJ1-2; TRBD1 aligns across 10 bases. CDR3 residues: CASSVTGGVYGYTF. The CDR3 DNA sequence: TGTGCCAGCAGTGTGACAGGGGGCGTCTATGGCTACACCTTC.